A single sample gave rise to the 23 T cell receptor beta chains below, sequenced in a study of cytomegalovirus exposure and HLA in healthy donors. The PCR employed 60 Vbeta primers together with 13 Jbeta primers. The assay was immunoSEQ multiplex PCR, and TCRdb's table has in-frame clones only and misses some. This sample has roughly 160,000 clones, with approximately 71% found just once. The sample comprised PBMCs. Every receptor here comes from a woman under 30 in good health and CMV-seropositive.

This chain links TRBV5-1 with TRBJ2-1, with TRBD2 matching over 12 bases. V lost 0 bases and J lost 5; bases outside the gene matches: 3. The CDR3 is made up of 16 amino acids. Germline CDR1 is SGHRS and CDR2 is YFSETQ. CDR3 sequence: CASSLDLAGGNNEQFF. The CDR3 DNA sequence: TGCGCCAGCAGCTTGGATCTAGCGGGGGGGAACAATGAGCAGTTCTTC. The variable domain in full, completed from reference TRBV5-1 and TRBJ2-1, reads KAGVTQTPRYLIKTRGQQVTLSCSPISGHRSVSWYQQTPGQGLQFLFEYFSETQRNKGNFPGRFSGRQFSNSRSEMNVSTLELGDSALYLCASSLDLAGGNNEQFFGPGTRLTVL.

This clone was seen only a few times. The rearrangement uses TRBV5-1 and TRBJ2-5; possible D gene TRBD1, 5 bases. CDR3 length: 13 amino acids. V shed 0 bases and J shed 4 bases, with 7 bases lying between them. CDR1 is SGHRS and CDR2 is YFSETQ in the germline V gene. The CDR3 here is CASSLAGPETQYF. The CDR3 DNA follows: TGCGCCAGCAGCTTGGCAGGGCCAGAGACCCAGTACTTC. The full variable domain, completed using reference TRBV5-1 and TRBJ2-5, is KAGVTQTPRYLIKTRGQQVTLSCSPISGHRSVSWYQQTPGQGLQFLFEYFSETQRNKGNFPGRFSGRQFSNSRSEMNVSTLELGDSALYLCASSLAGPETQYFGPGTRLLVL.

The chain recombines TRBV29-1 with TRBJ1-2; D is uncertain. With 1 base removed from V and 2 bases from J, the gap between germline ends came to 5 bases. The CDR3 is 12 amino acids. Germline V gives CDR1 SQVTM, CDR2 ANQGSEA. This CDR3 reads CSVEGQNYGYTF. For the CDR3, the DNA is TGCAGCGTTGAAGGGCAGAACTATGGCTACACCTTC.

The rearrangement joins TRBV6-4 to TRBJ1-4, with 7 bases fitting TRBD1. The CDR3 is 15 amino acids. J was trimmed by 5 bases and V by 6 bases; bases with no gene match: 9. Per germline, CDR1 MRHNA and CDR2 SNTAGT. The CDR3 protein is CASRETGVDNEKLFF. The CDR3 bases are TGTGCCAGCAGGGAAACAGGGGTGGACAATGAAAAACTGTTTTTT.

The CDR3 reads CASKQVGNSPLHF. Written as DNA, the CDR3 is TGTGCCAGCAAACAGGTCGGCAATTCACCCCTCCACTTT. This chain uses TRBV25-1 with TRBJ1-6, with D perhaps TRBD1 (5 bases). V was pared by 7 bases and J by 7 bases, with 11 bases between. This CDR3 has 13 amino acids. Germline CDR1 and CDR2: MGHDK and SYGVNS.

The chain joins TRBV7-8 to TRBJ1-1; D remains ambiguous. Germline V gene sequence: CDR1 SGHVS, CDR2 FQNEAQ. There are 14 residues in the CDR3. V was trimmed by 5 bases and J by 1 base, leaving 11 bases between them. Here the CDR3 DNA reads TGTGCCAGCAGCCCCTTTGGCAGGAACACTGAAGCTTTCTTT. Encoded protein: CASSPFGRNTEAFF.

The CDR3 region is CASRVGQTTDTQYF. Written as DNA, the CDR3 is TGTGCCAGCCGCGTGGGACAAACCACAGATACGCAGTATTTT. This chain connects TRBV2 to TRBJ2-3; D is possibly TRBD1 (6 bases). This CDR3 is 14 amino acids long. CDR1 is SNHLY and CDR2 is FYNNEI in the germline V gene. The ends were cut back, 8 bases at V and 2 bases at J, with 14 bases in the middle.

V is TRBV18 and J is TRBJ1-2; the D gene is possibly TRBD1 (6 bases). Germline assignment: CDR1 KGHSH and CDR2 LQKENI. V lost 4 bases and J lost 8, with 14 bases in between. CDR3 length equals 13 residues. This CDR3 is CASSLTGRLGYTF. CDR3 DNA: TGTGCCAGCTCACTCACAGGGAGACTAGGCTACACCTTC.

The chain joins TRBV29-1 to TRBJ2-7, with TRBD1 matching over 8 bases. From germline, CDR1 is SQVTM and CDR2 ANQGSEA. The CDR3 totals 14 residues. V was pared by 5 bases and J by 1 base, with 7 bases of the junction left unmatched. CDR3 DNA sequence: TGCAGCGTTATCCAGGGGGCGAGATCCTACGAGCAGTACTTC. Translation gives CSVIQGARSYEQYF.

This clone was counted once. The chain combines TRBV10-3 with TRBJ2-1; D perhaps matches TRBD1 (5 bases). Germline V gives CDR1 ENHRY, CDR2 SYGVKD. The CDR3 is 11 residues long. Trimming removed 6 bases at V and 5 bases at J, with 5 bases between. As DNA, the CDR3 is TGTGCCATCAGACAGGACAATGAGCAGTTCTTC. Its protein product is CAIRQDNEQFF.

V and J are TRBV6-1 and TRBJ1-1; no clear D. This CDR3 is built from 13 residues. From germline, CDR1 is MNHNS and CDR2 SASEGT. With 3 bases removed from V and 0 bases from J, the gap between germline ends came to 5 bases. CDR3 in amino acids: CASSERVNTEAFF. The CDR3 nucleotides are TGTGCCAGCAGTGAGAGGGTGAACACTGAAGCTTTCTTT.

The chain uses TRBV7-9 and TRBJ2-7, with 8 bases lining up with TRBD2. The CDR3 runs 12 residues. Germline CDR1 and CDR2: SEHNR and FQNEAQ (reference sequence). V was pared by 8 bases and J by 7 bases, with 7 bases of the junction left unmatched. The CDR3 spells CASGAGAGEQYF. CDR3 sequence (DNA): TGTGCCAGCGGAGCGGGGGCCGGGGAGCAGTACTTC.

About this clone: Within the sample, other DNA sequences also encode this same CDR3. The chain carries TRBV4-1 and TRBJ1-2, with TRBD1 matching over 10 bases. This CDR3 spans 15 amino acids. Germline assignment: CDR1 MGHRA and CDR2 YSYEKL. V was clipped by 3 bases and J by 4 bases; unmatched bases: 5. CDR3 sequence reads: CASSQGQGPVYGYTF. The CDR3 nucleotides are TGCGCCAGCAGCCAGGGACAGGGGCCTGTCTATGGCTACACCTTC.

The V and J genes are TRBV5-1 and TRBJ2-2; 7 bases map to TRBD1. CDR3 size: 17 residues. With 2 bases clipped from V and 6 bases from J, the junction kept 13 bases outside the gene matches. Germline V gene sequence: CDR1 SGHRS, CDR2 YFSETQ. This chain's CDR3 is CASSFFGDRAPSGELFF. The CDR3 nucleotides are TGCGCCAGCAGCTTTTTCGGTGACAGGGCACCCTCCGGGGAGCTGTTTTTT.

The rearrangement links TRBV6-5 to TRBJ1-2; no firm D call. The CDR3 contains 13 residues. CDR1 is MNHEY and CDR2 is SVGAGI in the germline V gene. Deletions cut 0 bases from V and 3 bases from J, with 5 bases between. This CDR3 reads CASSYSPYYGYTF. CDR3 DNA: TGTGCCAGCAGTTACTCCCCCTACTATGGCTACACCTTC.

In its sample, this clone was seen a few times. The V gene is TRBV27, the J gene TRBJ1-1; unclear D gene. The V gene lost 2 bases and the J gene lost 11 bases, with 15 bases spanning the gap. This CDR3 is 13 amino acids long. In germline, CDR1 is MNHEY, CDR2 SMNVEV (reference sequence). This CDR3 reads CASSLIPLRKAFF. Here the CDR3 DNA reads TGTGCCAGCAGTTTAATTCCTCTGAGAAAGGCTTTCTTT.

The V call is TRBV5-1, the J call TRBJ2-7; D remains unclear. Germline V CDR1 and CDR2: SGHRS, YFSETQ. Deletions cut 4 bases from V and 0 bases from J, with 11 bases between. This CDR3 has 14 residues. The CDR3 loop is CASSTRHLSYEQYF. The CDR3 DNA is TGCGCCAGCAGCACCAGACACCTCTCCTACGAGCAGTACTTC.

A single count supports this clone. The genes are TRBV11-2 and TRBJ2-3; 12 positions agree with TRBD2. In germline, CDR1 is SGHAT, CDR2 FQNNGV. This CDR3 is 19 amino acids long. J lost 4 bases, V lost 2 bases, and 13 bases had no gene match. The CDR3 spells CASSLFPQTSGGAADTQYF. Here the CDR3 DNA reads TGTGCCAGCAGCTTATTCCCTCAGACTAGCGGGGGCGCGGCAGATACGCAGTATTTT.

The chain recombines TRBV5-6 with TRBJ2-5; the match to TRBD1 covers 8 bases. The J call may not be correct, given that the DNA end is closer to TRBJ2-7. This CDR3 has 15 residues. CDR1 and CDR2 (germline): SGHDT, YYEEEE. In DNA, the CDR3 is TGTGCCAGCAGCTTTTTACAGGGGGATGGTTACGAGCAGTACTTC. The encoded protein is CASSFLQGDGYEQYF.

This chain uses TRBV30 with TRBJ2-4; 7 bases map to TRBD1. The trim removed 3 bases at V and 8 bases at J, leaving 7 bases unmatched. The length of the CDR3 is 13 residues. From germline, CDR1 is GTSNPN and CDR2 SVGIG (reference sequence). CDR3 DNA: TGTGCCTGGAGCCCCGGGCAGGGGGACATTCAGTACTTC. Protein product: CAWSPGQGDIQYF.

J is TRBJ1-1 and V is TRBV13; 8 bases map to TRBD1. Germline V lookup: CDR1 PRHDT, CDR2 FYEKMQ (reference sequence). The CDR3 extends over 15 amino acids. Losses at the gene ends were 5 bases for V and 5 bases for J; bases not matched to a gene: 10. This CDR3 reads CASSHDPTGETEAFF. The CDR3 nucleotides read TGTGCCAGCAGCCACGACCCGACAGGGGAAACTGAAGCTTTCTTT.

The table lists this clone with a count of one. This chain uses TRBV11-2 with TRBJ2-1, with 7 nucleotides matching TRBD2. With 0 bases clipped from V and 4 bases from J, the junction kept 3 bases outside the gene matches. The CDR3 consists of 15 residues. Germline-derived CDR1 and CDR2 are SGHAT and FQNNGV. The CDR3 DNA is TGTGCCAGCAGCTTAGAGCGGGGGATTTACAATGAGCAGTTCTTC. It specifies CASSLERGIYNEQFF.

The chain has TRBV28 and TRBJ2-3, with TRBD2 as a possible D gene (7 bases). The length of the CDR3 is 15 residues. V was cut by 5 bases and J by 1 base, with 13 bases left in between. CDR1 is MDHEN, CDR2 SYDVKM, per germline. CDR3 region: CASSQQGGGTDTQYF. For the CDR3, the DNA is TGTGCCAGCAGTCAACAGGGAGGGGGCACAGATACGCAGTATTTT.